Listed here are 5 T cell receptor beta chains from one sample, sequenced in a study of CD8 T cells in Susac syndrome. With random hexamers, reverse transcription was performed on about 0.5 to 1 ug of RNA. TCRdb processed the immunoSEQ multiplex PCR reads anew with MiXCR; each CDR3 protein has one entry. The sample lists approximately 120,000 distinct CDR3 sequences; about 90% were seen once. Sequencing was carried out using CD4+ T cells from PBMCs. Receptors originate from a human donor in good health.

In its sample, this clonotype was seen once. The gene calls are TRBV6-2 or TRBV6-3 and TRBJ2-7, with D hard to call. The CDR3 covers 15 residues. V was shortened by 0 bases and J by 2 bases, with 11 bases between the two germline ends. The V gene's germline CDR1 is MNHEY and CDR2 SVGEGT. Here the CDR3 DNA reads TGTGCCAGCAGTTACTCGCAGGCAACAACCTACGAGCAGTACTTC. This codes for CASSYSQATTYEQYF.

The chain has TRBV4-1 and TRBJ2-1, with D tentatively TRBD2 (5 bases). Trimming stripped 2 bases from V and 2 bases from J, with 16 bases between. From germline, CDR1 is MGHRA and CDR2 YSYEKL. This CDR3 has 17 amino acids. The CDR3 is CASSQPKGLPPYNEQFF. The DNA for the CDR3 is TGCGCCAGCAGCCAACCGAAAGGACTTCCGCCCTACAATGAGCAGTTCTTC.

The gene calls are TRBV7-9 and TRBJ1-2; D is possibly TRBD1 (5 bases). There are 11 residues in the CDR3. V gave up 3 bases and J gave up 10 bases, with 9 bases separating them. Germline V gene lookup returns CDR1 SEHNR and CDR2 FQNEAQ (reference sequence). The DNA for the CDR3 is TGTGCCAGCAGCTTGTCCAGGGACTACACCTTC. Translation: CASSLSRDYTF.

V usage is TRBV4-3 and J usage is TRBJ2-3; D not certain. Trimming took 0 bases from V and 5 from J, leaving 12 bases between them. The CDR3 is 15 amino acids. Germline assignment: CDR1 LGHNA and CDR2 YSLEER. The CDR3 DNA reads TGCGCCAGCAGCCAAGATATCACTGCTAGAGATACGCAGTATTTT. It codes for CASSQDITARDTQYF.

The V call is TRBV20-1, the J call TRBJ2-2; 7 bases match TRBD2. V shed 7 bases, J shed 3 bases, and the junction held 11 bases outside the gene matches. Germline V lookup: CDR1 DFQATT, CDR2 SNEGSKA (reference sequence). The CDR3 has 15 residues. The DNA of the CDR3 is TGCAGTGTTAGGGGTCTAGCGGTGGACACCGGGGAGCTGTTTTTT. It codes for CSVRGLAVDTGELFF.